This T cell receptor beta chain is drawn from a study of cytomegalovirus exposure and HLA in healthy donors. Primers included in the PCR were 60 Vbeta and 13 Jbeta primers. Produced via immunoSEQ multiplex PCR; TCRdb's table is partial and in-frame only. The data show some 150,000 clones, with around 75% seen just once and 3.5% to 4.5% held by the top ten. Details on this clone: The antigen is undetermined.

With 8 bases removed from V and 5 bases from J, the gap between germline ends came to 15 bases. This CDR3 is 13 amino acids long. The V gene's germline CDR1 is SGHAT and CDR2 FQNNGV. General observations from the study: Overall, around 160 TCR beta chains were annotated as cytomegalovirus-associated. HLA alleles were associated with 15,000 to 20,000 TCR beta sequences in a later analysis at 0.05 false discovery rate. TCR sequences were mostly rare, though some public TCRs occurred in many donors.

The chain is built from TRBV11-2 and TRBJ1-1, with D possibly being TRBD1 (6 bases). Input material: PBMCs. This receptor was taken from a human donor in good health. The CDR3 is CASCPTRGTEAFF. For the CDR3, the DNA is TGTGCCAGCTGCCCGACAAGGGGGACTGAAGCTTTCTTT.